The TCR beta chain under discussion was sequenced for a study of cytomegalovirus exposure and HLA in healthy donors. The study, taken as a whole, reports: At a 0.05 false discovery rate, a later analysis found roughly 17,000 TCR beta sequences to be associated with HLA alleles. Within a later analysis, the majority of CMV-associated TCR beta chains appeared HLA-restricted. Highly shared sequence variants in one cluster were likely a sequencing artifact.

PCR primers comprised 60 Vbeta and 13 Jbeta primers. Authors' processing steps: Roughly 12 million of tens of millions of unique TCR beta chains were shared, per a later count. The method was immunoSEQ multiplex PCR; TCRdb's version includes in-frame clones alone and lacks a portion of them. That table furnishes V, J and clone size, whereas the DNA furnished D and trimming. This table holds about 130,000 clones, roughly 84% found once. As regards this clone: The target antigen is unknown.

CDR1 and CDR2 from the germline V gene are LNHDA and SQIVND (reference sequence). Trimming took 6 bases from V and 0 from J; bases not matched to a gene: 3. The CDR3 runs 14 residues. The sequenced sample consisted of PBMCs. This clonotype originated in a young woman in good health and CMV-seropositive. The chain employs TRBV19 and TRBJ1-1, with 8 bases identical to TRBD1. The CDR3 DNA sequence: TGTGCCAGTAGAACAGGGGGGGTGAACACTGAAGCTTTCTTT. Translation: CASRTGGVNTEAFF. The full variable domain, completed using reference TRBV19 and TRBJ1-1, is DGGITQSPKYLFRKEGQNVTLSCEQNLNHDAMYWYRQDPGQGLRLIYYSQIVNDFQKGDIAEGYSVSREKKESFPLTVTSAQKNPTAFYLCASRTGGVNTEAFFGQGTRLTVV.